One sample yielded the 30 T cell receptor beta chains listed below, sequenced in a study of CXCR3-negative and CXCR3-positive naive CD8 T cells. Whole-study findings and limits: TRB CDR3 hydrophobicity was greater in CXCR3-positive naive cells than in CXCR3-negative naive cells.

Their specific antigens are unknown. UMI labels and 5' RACE were used to prepare the TRB cDNA libraries. Following a re-call of the 5' RACE reads, TCRdb has one entry per CDR3 protein and lacks DNA. This listing includes more than 80,000 distinct CDR3 sequences. Sequencing was done on a sample of naive CXCR3+ CD8+ T cells from blood. Subset noted: CD45RO-CCR7+CD27+CD95- naive CD8+ T cells expressing CXCR3 (TNR3+). The origin of the receptors is a human donor in good health. Some clones in this sample may be carry-over from other donors' samples.

The gene calls are TRBV20-1 and TRBJ2-1; TCRdb calls TRBD2, which cannot be checked without DNA. The CDR3 sequence is 17 residues long. The germline CDR1 and CDR2 sequences are DFQATT and SNEGSKA (reference sequence). CDR3: CSARDRSGETKRDEQFF.

The rearrangement joins TRBV29-1 to TRBJ2-1; TCRdb picks TRBD1, but there is no DNA to check that call. Germline V gives CDR1 SQVTM, CDR2 ANQGSEA. The CDR3 sequence is 12 residues long. Here the CDR3 reads CSARTGYNEQFF.

The V gene is TRBV4-3, the J gene TRBJ2-3. CDR1 and CDR2 from the germline V gene are LGHNA and YSLEER. The CDR3 extends over 14 amino acids. The CDR3 loop reads CASSFTRGADTQYF.

This chain joins TRBV7-6 and TRBJ1-1; TCRdb indicates TRBD1, and absent DNA this call remains unverified. This CDR3 is 14 amino acids long. Germline V gives CDR1 SGHVS, CDR2 FNYEAQ. The CDR3 reads CASSLTGGSIEAFF.

The V call is TRBV25-1, the J call TRBJ2-5; with no DNA, the TCRdb D assignment of TRBD2 cannot be verified. The CDR3 length is 14 residues. From germline, CDR1 is MGHDK and CDR2 SYGVNS. The CDR3 region is CASSETSREGNQYF.

V and J are TRBV28 and TRBJ2-7; the TCRdb D gene call, TRBD2, has no DNA to confirm it. The CDR3 spans 13 residues. The germline V gene has CDR1 MDHEN and CDR2 SYDVKM. Here the CDR3 reads CASRRDLSYEQYF.

This chain links TRBV7-9 with TRBJ2-7; the D gene TCRdb calls, TRBD2, cannot be checked with no DNA. The CDR3 runs 16 residues. Per the germline V gene, CDR1 is SEHNR and CDR2 is FQNEAQ (reference sequence). The CDR3 reads CASTRGSESRPGEQYF.

The gene calls are TRBV7-2 and TRBJ2-7; TCRdb selects TRBD1, and the lack of DNA leaves this call unchecked. Germline CDR1 reads SGHTA; CDR2 reads FQGNSA. This CDR3 spans 15 amino acids. The CDR3 loop is CASSPGGTPADEQYF.

V is TRBV20-1 and J is TRBJ2-2. The length of the CDR3 is 14 residues. The germline V gene has CDR1 DFQATT and CDR2 SNEGSKA (reference sequence). The CDR3 here is CSARDYGSTGELFF.

The chain has TRBV12-3 or TRBV12-4 and TRBJ2-3; TCRdb calls TRBD2, which cannot be checked without DNA. This CDR3 contains 15 residues. The CDR3 is CASSASVTSTDTQYF.

The V gene is TRBV29-1, the J gene TRBJ1-1; TCRdb outputs TRBD1, but without DNA this stays unchecked. Germline assignment: CDR1 SQVTM and CDR2 ANQGSEA. The CDR3 length is 15 residues. The CDR3 loop is CSVEDLGTENTEAFF.

V usage is TRBV7-9 and J usage is TRBJ2-2; TCRdb's assignment of TRBD1 cannot be checked, as there is no DNA. The length of the CDR3 is 13 residues. Germline V gives CDR1 SEHNR, CDR2 FQNEAQ (reference sequence). CDR3: CASARGGSGELFF.

The chain has TRBV7-9 and TRBJ1-2; no DNA is available, so the TRBD1 call from TCRdb remains unchecked. Germline CDR1 reads SEHNR; CDR2 reads FQNEAQ (reference sequence). The CDR3 totals 16 residues. The CDR3 is CASSFGGDWGGKTYTF.

This rearrangement joins TRBV7-9 to TRBJ2-2; checking the TCRdb D call of TRBD2 is not possible without DNA. This CDR3 region has 17 residues. The germline V gene encodes CDR1 SEHNR and CDR2 FQNEAQ (reference sequence). CDR3 region: CASSQPQRETDTGELFF.

This sequence joins TRBV19 and TRBJ2-5; without DNA, the TCRdb call of TRBD1 cannot be checked. CDR3 length: 14 residues. CDR1 and CDR2 (germline): LNHDA, SQIVND (reference sequence). The chain's CDR3 is CASSIRDREETQYF.

V gene TRBV7-9 combines with J gene TRBJ1-2; the D call of TRBD1 rests on TCRdb alone, since no DNA is present to check it. The CDR3 is made up of 15 amino acids. Per germline, CDR1 SEHNR and CDR2 FQNEAQ (reference sequence). The CDR3 sequence: CASSPPGQGIYGYTF.

The chain uses TRBV5-1 and TRBJ2-7; TCRdb returns TRBD1, unconfirmable since there is no DNA. Germline V lookup: CDR1 SGHRS, CDR2 YFSETQ. The CDR3 has 14 amino acids. CDR3 protein: CASSFGDRSYEQYF. The entire variable domain, with the rest obtained from reference TRBV5-1 and TRBJ2-7, is as follows: KAGVTQTPRYLIKTRGQQVTLSCSPISGHRSVSWYQQTPGQGLQFLFEYFSETQRNKGNFPGRFSGRQFSNSRSEMNVSTLELGDSALYLCASSFGDRSYEQYFGPGTRLTVT.

V is TRBV7-2 and J is TRBJ2-7; the D call of TRBD1 rests on TCRdb alone, since no DNA is present to check it. The CDR3 spans 14 residues. Germline V gene sequence: CDR1 SGHTA, CDR2 FQGNSA. This CDR3 reads CASSYWDSSYEQYF. Supplemented by reference TRBV7-2 and TRBJ2-7, the full variable domain reads GAGVSQSPSNKVTEKGKDVELRCDPISGHTALYWYRQSLGQGLEFLIYFQGNSAPDKSGLPSDRFSAERTGGSVSTLTIQRTQQEDSAVYLCASSYWDSSYEQYFGPGTRLTVT.

V and J are TRBV12-3 or TRBV12-4 and TRBJ2-1. The CDR3 extends over 13 amino acids. CDR3 in amino acids: CASARTTYNEQFF.

This chain connects TRBV7-2 to TRBJ2-7. The CDR3 is 13 residues long. CDR1 is SGHTA and CDR2 is FQGNSA in the germline V gene. CDR3 residues: CASSYYPSYEQYF.

The rearrangement joins TRBV5-1 to TRBJ2-2. Germline CDR1 and CDR2: SGHRS and YFSETQ. The CDR3 extends over 18 amino acids. CDR3 in amino acids: CASSLASFSDRNTGELFF.

The CDR3: CASSLAPGGYEQYF. The V gene is TRBV5-1, the J gene TRBJ2-7; the TRBD1 assignment by TCRdb is unverifiable without DNA. Germline lookup yields CDR1 SGHRS and CDR2 YFSETQ. This CDR3 has 14 amino acids. Complete variable domain (other parts from reference TRBV5-1 and TRBJ2-7): KAGVTQTPRYLIKTRGQQVTLSCSPISGHRSVSWYQQTPGQGLQFLFEYFSETQRNKGNFPGRFSGRQFSNSRSEMNVSTLELGDSALYLCASSLAPGGYEQYFGPGTRLTVT.

J is TRBJ2-1 and V is TRBV6-2 or TRBV6-3; TCRdb designates TRBD2, a call that cannot be tested without DNA. Per the germline V gene, CDR1 is MNHEY and CDR2 is SVGEGT. The CDR3 sequence is 16 residues long. CDR3: CASSYPGLAGVNEQFF.

The chain recombines TRBV20-1 with TRBJ2-7; without DNA, the TCRdb call of TRBD1 cannot be checked. The germline gives CDR1 DFQATT, CDR2 SNEGSKA (reference sequence). CDR3 size: 15 residues. CDR3 region: CSARPRGALSYEQYF.

This chain links TRBV20-1 with TRBJ1-1; the TCRdb call, TRBD1, lacks DNA for checking. The germline V gene has CDR1 DFQATT and CDR2 SNEGSKA (reference sequence). The CDR3 runs 15 residues. The CDR3 sequence: CSARNVHGPLFEAFF.

V and J are TRBV6-2 or TRBV6-3 and TRBJ2-3; the TCRdb call, TRBD1, lacks DNA for checking. The CDR3 sequence is 15 residues long. Germline-derived CDR1 and CDR2 are MNHEY and SVGEGT. CDR3 sequence: CASCLRARSTDTQYF.

The chain links TRBV7-9 to TRBJ2-5; no DNA is available, so the TRBD2 call from TCRdb remains unchecked. Looked up from germline, CDR1 is SEHNR and CDR2 is FQNEAQ (reference sequence). The CDR3 has 16 residues. This chain's CDR3 is CASSPSIAEAGETQYF.

V usage is TRBV20-1 and J usage is TRBJ1-1; TCRdb names TRBD1, which stays unverified in the absence of DNA. Germline values: CDR1 DFQATT, CDR2 SNEGSKA (reference sequence). The CDR3 extends over 14 amino acids. The CDR3 region is CSARGVRAATEAFF.

The chain employs TRBV12-3 or TRBV12-4 and TRBJ2-3; TCRdb designates TRBD2, a call that cannot be tested without DNA. The CDR3 length is 14 residues. CDR3 protein: CASSLSPPYATQYF.

This chain uses TRBV29-1 with TRBJ1-1; the D call from TCRdb, TRBD1, cannot be confirmed without DNA. This CDR3 is built from 12 residues. Looked up from germline, CDR1 is SQVTM and CDR2 is ANQGSEA. CDR3 sequence: CSVEDGRSEAFF.